This T cell receptor beta chain was documented in a study of PD-1 blockade in classical Hodgkin lymphoma. Study-level information: Patients had nivolumab dosed at 3 mg/kg, delivered intravenously every 2 weeks.

Whole-study results and caveats: Exclusion was applied to patients who started nivolumab under 1 year after ASCT. CD4+ TCR diversity, unlike CD8+, climbed significantly by C4D1. Healthy donors reportedly exceeded newly diagnosed patients in baseline TCR diversity.

Time point given: cycle 4 day 1 (C4D1), after 5 to 7 weeks of nivolumab. Every patient was affected by relapse after autologous stem cell transplantation, while exposure to brentuximab vedotin was not uniform. This clone appeared a single time. Its specificity is not known. Some clones are missing from TCRdb's copy, which holds only in-frame ones; the method was immunoSEQ multiplex PCR. The sample includes roughly 100,000 clones, approximately 89% of them seen just once. V lost 6 bases and J lost 0, with 11 bases in between. Per the germline V gene, CDR1 is MDHEN and CDR2 is SYDVKM. The CDR3 runs to 14 residues.

The chain has TRBV28 and TRBJ1-2, with D possibly being TRBD1 (5 bases). The receptor's source is a human donor with classical Hodgkin lymphoma. The sequenced sample was peripheral blood mononuclear cells (PBMCs), obtained before the fourth cycle of nivolumab. CDR3 residues: CASRDTEPNYGYTF. CDR3 nucleotides: TGTGCCAGCAGGGACACAGAGCCTAACTATGGCTACACCTTC.